These T cell receptor beta chains were read from a single sample in a study of blood T cell repertoires in COVID-19. Clones were read by immunoSEQ multiplex PCR, and TCRdb kept only the in-frame ones, dropping some. This sample has approximately 160,000 clones, with over 90% found just once. The material sequenced was peripheral blood. Receptors were obtained from an older woman with COVID-19, enrolled during active disease. Both conserved end residues are part of each CDR3. A D gene is named only where the DNA matches it firmly. Only some rows state a clone size, as once, few, many or a class for expanded clones.

d_gene: TRBD1; j_gene: TRBJ2-7; abundance: .; v_gene: TRBV5-4; CDR3nt: TGTGCCAGCAGCTTGGCGGGACAGGGGAGCTCCTACGAGCAGTACTTC; CDR3aa: CASSLAGQGSSYEQYF
d_gene: .; j_gene: TRBJ2-7; abundance: .; v_gene: TRBV7-3; CDR3nt: TGTGCCAGCAGCTTAGGCGGCGGGACCTACGAGCAGTACTTC; CDR3aa: CASSLGGGTYEQYF
d_gene: .; j_gene: TRBJ1-2; abundance: .; v_gene: TRBV5-1; CDR3nt: TGCGCCAGCAGCTTCCGACCCGACAGTGAATATGGCTACACCTTC; CDR3aa: CASSFRPDSEYGYTF
d_gene: TRBD2; j_gene: TRBJ2-7; abundance: .; v_gene: TRBV23-1; CDR3nt: TGCGCCAGCAGTCAGGTTGTTAGCGGGGGGGCCCACGAGCAGTACTTC; CDR3aa: CASSQVVSGGAHEQYF
d_gene: .; j_gene: TRBJ1-1; abundance: .; v_gene: TRBV29-1; CDR3nt: TGCAGCGTGGGGTACGAGGGCGCTGAAGCTTTCTTT; CDR3aa: CSVGYEGAEAFF
d_gene: TRBD1; j_gene: TRBJ1-1; abundance: .; v_gene: TRBV19; CDR3nt: TGTGCCAGTAGCTCGACAGGGGATACTGAAGCTTTCTTT; CDR3aa: CASSSTGDTEAFF
d_gene: TRBD1; j_gene: TRBJ1-2; abundance: .; v_gene: TRBV9; CDR3nt: TGTGCCAGCAGCCCGGGGACAGGGGATGGCTACACCTTC; CDR3aa: CASSPGTGDGYTF
d_gene: .; j_gene: TRBJ2-7; abundance: few; v_gene: TRBV11-2; CDR3nt: TGTGCCAGCAGCAGAAGCAGGGGCCTCTCCTACGAGCAGTACTTC; CDR3aa: CASSRSRGLSYEQYF
d_gene: .; j_gene: TRBJ2-3; abundance: .; v_gene: TRBV7-2; CDR3nt: TGTGCCAGCAGCTTAAAAGCTAGCACAGATACGCAGTATTTT; CDR3aa: CASSLKASTDTQYF
d_gene: .; j_gene: TRBJ1-2; abundance: .; v_gene: TRBV25-1; CDR3nt: TGTGCCAGCAGTGGATATAGGACATCCCGGCCCGGCTACACCTTC; CDR3aa: CASSGYRTSRPGYTF
d_gene: TRBD1; j_gene: TRBJ1-1; abundance: .; v_gene: TRBV30; CDR3nt: TGTGCCTGGGAGGACAGGGGTTTAGAGAACACTGAAGCTTTCTTT; CDR3aa: CAWEDRGLENTEAFF